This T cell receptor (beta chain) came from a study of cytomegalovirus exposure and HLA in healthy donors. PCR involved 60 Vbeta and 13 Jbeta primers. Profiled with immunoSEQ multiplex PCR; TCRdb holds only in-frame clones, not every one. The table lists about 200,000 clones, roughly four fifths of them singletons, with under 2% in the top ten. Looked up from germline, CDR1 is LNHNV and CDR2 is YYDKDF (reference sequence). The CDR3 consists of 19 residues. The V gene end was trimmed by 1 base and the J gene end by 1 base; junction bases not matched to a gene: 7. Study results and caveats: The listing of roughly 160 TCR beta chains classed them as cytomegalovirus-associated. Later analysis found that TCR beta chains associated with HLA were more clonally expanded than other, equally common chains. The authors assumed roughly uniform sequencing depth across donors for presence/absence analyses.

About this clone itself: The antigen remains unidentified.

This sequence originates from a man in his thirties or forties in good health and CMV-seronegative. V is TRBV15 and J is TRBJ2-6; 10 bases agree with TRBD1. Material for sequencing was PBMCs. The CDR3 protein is CATSRGLPGQGSGANVLTF. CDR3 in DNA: TGTGCCACCAGCAGAGGTCTACCGGGACAGGGGTCTGGGGCCAACGTCCTGACTTTC.